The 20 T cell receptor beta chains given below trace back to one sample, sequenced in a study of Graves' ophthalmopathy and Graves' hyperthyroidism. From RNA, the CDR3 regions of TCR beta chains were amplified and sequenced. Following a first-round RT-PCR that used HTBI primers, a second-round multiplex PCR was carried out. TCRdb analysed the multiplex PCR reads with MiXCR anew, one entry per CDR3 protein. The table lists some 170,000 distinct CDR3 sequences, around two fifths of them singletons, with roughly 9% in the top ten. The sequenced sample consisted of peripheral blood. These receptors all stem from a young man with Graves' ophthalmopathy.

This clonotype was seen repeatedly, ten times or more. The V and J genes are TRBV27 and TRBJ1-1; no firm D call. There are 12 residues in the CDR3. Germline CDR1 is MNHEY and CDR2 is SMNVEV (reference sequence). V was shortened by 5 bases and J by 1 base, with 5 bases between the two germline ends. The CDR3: CASSPGNTEAFF. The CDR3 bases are TGTGCCAGCAGTCCGGGGAACACTGAAGCTTTCTTT.

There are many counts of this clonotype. In DNA, the CDR3 is TGTGCCAGCAGTTCGTTTCTGTTAGCGGGATACGAGCAGTACTTC. Translated: CASSSFLLAGYEQYF. This chain joins TRBV27 and TRBJ2-7; 8 bases fit TRBD2. The CDR3 has 15 amino acids. Unmatched junction bases numbered 9, after V lost 4 bases and J lost 4 bases. The germline gives CDR1 MNHEY, CDR2 SMNVEV (reference sequence).

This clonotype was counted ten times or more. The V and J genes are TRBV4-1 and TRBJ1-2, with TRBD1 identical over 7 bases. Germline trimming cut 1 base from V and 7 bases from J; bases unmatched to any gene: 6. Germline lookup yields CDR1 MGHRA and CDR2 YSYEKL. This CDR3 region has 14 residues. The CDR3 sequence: CASSQVGQKGGYTF. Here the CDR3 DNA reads TGCGCCAGCAGCCAAGTGGGACAGAAGGGTGGCTACACCTTC.

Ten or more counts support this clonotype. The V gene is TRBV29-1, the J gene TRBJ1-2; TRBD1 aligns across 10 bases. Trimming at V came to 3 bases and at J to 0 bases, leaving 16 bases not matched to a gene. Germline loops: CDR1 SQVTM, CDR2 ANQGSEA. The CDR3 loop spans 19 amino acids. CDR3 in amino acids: CSVDFGTGALSRTNYGYTF. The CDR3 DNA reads TGCAGCGTTGATTTCGGGACAGGGGCGCTCTCTAGGACTAACTATGGCTACACCTTC.

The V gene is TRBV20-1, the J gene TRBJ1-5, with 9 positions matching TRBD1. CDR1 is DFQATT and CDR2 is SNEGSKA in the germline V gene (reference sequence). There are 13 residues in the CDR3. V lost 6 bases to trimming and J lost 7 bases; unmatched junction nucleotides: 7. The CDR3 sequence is CSAPGQGDQPQHF. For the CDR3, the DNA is TGCAGTGCCCCGGGACAGGGAGACCAGCCCCAGCATTTT.

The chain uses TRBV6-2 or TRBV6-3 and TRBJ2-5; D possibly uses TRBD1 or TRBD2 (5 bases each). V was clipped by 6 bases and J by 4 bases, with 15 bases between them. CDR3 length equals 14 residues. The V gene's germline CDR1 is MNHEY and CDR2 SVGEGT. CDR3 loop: CASRSKGRGETQYF. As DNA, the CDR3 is TGTGCCAGCAGAAGCAAGGGACGAGGAGAGACCCAGTACTTC.

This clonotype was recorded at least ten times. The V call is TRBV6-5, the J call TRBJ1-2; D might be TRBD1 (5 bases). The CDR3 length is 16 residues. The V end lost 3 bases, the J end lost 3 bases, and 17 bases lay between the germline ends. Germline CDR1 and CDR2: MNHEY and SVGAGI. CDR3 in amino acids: CASSYGRGERYYGYTF. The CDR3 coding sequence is TGTGCCAGCAGTTATGGTAGGGGAGAGCGGTACTATGGCTACACCTTC.

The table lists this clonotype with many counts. Here the CDR3 reads CASSLPGRASGTGKYF. The CDR3 bases are TGTGCCAGCAGTTTACCAGGGAGAGCCTCGGGTACCGGCAAGTACTTC. J is TRBJ2-7 and V is TRBV28; D assignment may be TRBD1 or TRBD2 (5 bases each). Between the trimmed V and J ends, which lost 2 bases and 11 bases, there was a span of 25 bases. Germline CDR1 MDHEN, CDR2 SYDVKM. CDR3 size: 16 residues.

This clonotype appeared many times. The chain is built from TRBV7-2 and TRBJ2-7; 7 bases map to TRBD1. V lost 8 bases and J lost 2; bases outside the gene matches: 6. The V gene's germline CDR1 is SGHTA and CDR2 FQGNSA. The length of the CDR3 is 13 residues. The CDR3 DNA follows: TGTGCCAGCGCGCACAGGGGACCCTACGAGCAGTACTTC. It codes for CASAHRGPYEQYF.

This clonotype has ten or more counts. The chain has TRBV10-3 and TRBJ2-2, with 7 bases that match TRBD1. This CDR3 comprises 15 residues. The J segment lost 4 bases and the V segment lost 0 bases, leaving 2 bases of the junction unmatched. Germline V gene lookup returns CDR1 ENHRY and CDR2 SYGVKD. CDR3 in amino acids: CAISESTGITGELFF. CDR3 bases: TGTGCCATCAGTGAGTCGACAGGGATCACCGGGGAGCTGTTTTTT.

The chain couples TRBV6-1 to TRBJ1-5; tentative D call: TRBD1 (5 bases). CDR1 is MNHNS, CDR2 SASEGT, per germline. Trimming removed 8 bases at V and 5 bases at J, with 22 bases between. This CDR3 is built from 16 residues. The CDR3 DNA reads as TGTGCCAGCGGCCCGGGGACCGAGGTGCTCCATCAGCCCCAGCATTTT. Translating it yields CASGPGTEVLHQPQHF.

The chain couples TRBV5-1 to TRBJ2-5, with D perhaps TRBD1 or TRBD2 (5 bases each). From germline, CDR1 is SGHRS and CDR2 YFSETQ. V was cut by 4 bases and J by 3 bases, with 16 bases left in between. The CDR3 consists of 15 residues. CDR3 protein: CASSPQGRKEETQYF. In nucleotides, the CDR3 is TGCGCCAGCAGCCCCCAGGGACGGAAAGAAGAGACCCAGTACTTC.

CDR3 coding DNA: TGTGCCAGCAGTTTATGGCCGTGGCAGCCCGGAGGCATTCAGTACTTC. It codes for CASSLWPWQPGGIQYF. The chain joins TRBV28 to TRBJ2-4; D is perhaps TRBD2 (5 bases). Trimming took off 0 bases at V and 9 bases at J, with 18 bases between the two ends. Germline CDR1 MDHEN, CDR2 SYDVKM. This CDR3 is built from 16 residues.

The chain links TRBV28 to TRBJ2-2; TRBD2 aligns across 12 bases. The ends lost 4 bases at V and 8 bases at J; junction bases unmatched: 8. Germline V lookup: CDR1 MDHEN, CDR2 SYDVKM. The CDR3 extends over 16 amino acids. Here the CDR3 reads CASSSPWTSGTGELFF. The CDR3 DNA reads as TGTGCCAGCAGTTCCCCTTGGACTAGCGGGACGGGGGAGCTGTTTTTT.

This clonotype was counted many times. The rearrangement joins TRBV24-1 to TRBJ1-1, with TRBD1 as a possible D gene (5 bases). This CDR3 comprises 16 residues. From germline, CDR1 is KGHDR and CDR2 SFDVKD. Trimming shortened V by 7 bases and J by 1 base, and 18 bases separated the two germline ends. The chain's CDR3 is CATSPGASWGNTEAFF. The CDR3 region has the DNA TGTGCCACCAGCCCTGGGGCATCCTGGGGGAACACTGAAGCTTTCTTT.

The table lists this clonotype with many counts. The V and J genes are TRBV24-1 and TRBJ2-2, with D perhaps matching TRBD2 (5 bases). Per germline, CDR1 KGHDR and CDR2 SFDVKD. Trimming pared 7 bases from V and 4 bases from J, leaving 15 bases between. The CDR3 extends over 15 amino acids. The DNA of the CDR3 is TGTGCCACCAGCGAGGAGAGGGCGGGCACCGGGGAGCTGTTTTTT. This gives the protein CATSEERAGTGELFF.

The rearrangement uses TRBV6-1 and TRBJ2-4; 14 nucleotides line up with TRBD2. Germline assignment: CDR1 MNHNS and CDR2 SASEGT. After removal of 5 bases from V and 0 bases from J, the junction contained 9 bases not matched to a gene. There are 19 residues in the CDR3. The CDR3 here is CASSPRLAGGLQAKNIQYF. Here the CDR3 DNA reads TGTGCCAGCAGTCCAAGACTAGCGGGAGGGCTCCAAGCCAAAAACATTCAGTACTTC.

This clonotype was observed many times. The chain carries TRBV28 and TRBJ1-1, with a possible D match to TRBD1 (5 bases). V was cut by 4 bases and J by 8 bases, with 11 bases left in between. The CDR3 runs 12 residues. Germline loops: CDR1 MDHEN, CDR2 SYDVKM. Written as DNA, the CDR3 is TGTGCCAGCAGTTCCGACAGCCTAGAAGCTTTCTTT. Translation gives CASSSDSLEAFF.

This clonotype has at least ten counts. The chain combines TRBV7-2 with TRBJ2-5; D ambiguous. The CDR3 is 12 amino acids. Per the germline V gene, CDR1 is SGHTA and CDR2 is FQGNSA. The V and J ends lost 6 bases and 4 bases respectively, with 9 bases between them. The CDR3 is CASSSTRETQYF. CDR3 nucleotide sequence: TGTGCCAGCAGTTCTACGAGAGAGACCCAGTACTTC.

The chain's CDR3 is CASRYSGTNNEQYF. The CDR3 DNA reads TGTGCCAGCAGATATAGCGGGACTAACAACGAGCAGTACTTC. The V and J genes are TRBV6-5 and TRBJ2-7; 8 nucleotides align to TRBD2. Germline loops: CDR1 MNHEY, CDR2 SVGAGI. V dropped 6 bases and J dropped 5; count of bases not matched to a gene: 9. The CDR3 length is 14 residues.